Detailed here is one TCR beta chain. The sample holds a few counts of this clone. Its antigen specificity is not known. The input lacks base qualities; no much larger clone sits a single base away. V was cut back by 5 bases and J by 6 bases, leaving a gap of 10 bases between them. The CDR3 spans 13 residues, from the cysteine through the phenylalanine. Left in the record is the CDR3 DNA by itself, 39 bases read in frame from the first base. CDR1 and CDR2 are read off the germline V gene as SGHTA and FQGTGA. TCRbeta CDR3 regions were amplified from genomic DNA using the immunoSEQ Assay, a bias-controlled multiplex PCR. The paper's processing steps were these. Within the assay, amplification of reference gene primers was used to estimate how many nucleated cells each sample contained. To quantify the absolute abundance of each unique TCRbeta CDR3 rearrangement, sequence reads were collapsed and filtered. For each sample, productive Simpson clonality was calculated as the square root of Simpson's diversity index over productive rearrangements. Sourced from immuneACCESS, this table was stored by TCRdb with only in-frame sequences that have V and J called. A share of the clones is absent; for the studies checked, an unresolved V gene accounts for under half, and the remainder has no known explanation. V and J calls and clone size are given by that table; D and trimming were obtained from the DNA. The sample table contains about 170,000 clones; only one count was recorded for approximately 90% of them. 0.53% of the sample is in the top ten clones.

This sample was taken from a study of blood T cell repertoires in COVID-19 (dated by TCRdb to the early 2020s). About the investigation overall: Collaborator samples came from the United States, Italy and Spain and covered acute and convalescent phases of COVID-19. The repertoires were released in a freely available public database meant as a resource for research on the immune response to SARS-CoV-2. Where HLA class I and class II types were available, the types were taken from metadata supplied by the sample provider, not from assay-based typing. The material from the prospective study consisted of cDNA or gDNA derived from T cells, B-cell-depleted T cells, or PBMCs. The samples were drawn from the first 160 participants of the ongoing ImmuneRACE study and from 1,254 subjects provided by 6 global collaborators. Sample metadata almost always included a de-identified subject ID, COVID-19 status, age in years and sex. The dataset comprised deeply sampled blood TCRbeta repertoires from subjects exposed to, actively infected with, or recovered from COVID-19. Overall study results and their limits: Clinical and demographic metadata were provided uncurated, with the amount varying by source and participant.

Each collaborating institution followed its own protocols to collect whole blood in K2EDTA tubes. For TCRbeta analysis, collaborators shipped samples as frozen whole blood, isolated PBMCs, or DNA extracted from either of those sample types. Rearrangement joined TRBV7-3 to TRBJ2-2; TRBD2 is perhaps the D gene, given 5 matching bases. This receptor was obtained from a man between 45 and 60 years old with acute or convalescent COVID-19. Sequences were obtained from peripheral blood. The DNA reads as follows: TGTGCCAGCAGCATACTAGTCCCCGGGGAGCTGTTTTTT. Its translation is CASSILVPGELFF.